These 14 T cell receptor beta chains were sequenced from one sample in a study of identical twins. TCRdb re-called the 5' RACE reads through MiXCR, storing one row per CDR3 protein. The repertoire consists of under 300,000 distinct CDR3 sequences, with approximately 8.3% occurring once and the leading ten covering about 3%. The data also belong to a second study, concerning yellow fever vaccine responses in identical twins.

Sequencing input: CD8+ T cells sorted from blood. The receptors stem from a woman aged 18-30 years in good health.

The chain is built from TRBV7-2 and TRBJ2-1; D uncertain. Germline values: CDR1 SGHTA, CDR2 FQGNSA. This CDR3 spans 13 amino acids. V lost 1 base and J 9 bases, leaving 10 bases between the germline ends. Here the CDR3 reads CASSLVDSAEQFF. The DNA of the CDR3 is TGTGCCAGCAGCTTAGTGGATTCGGCTGAGCAGTTCTTC.

This clonotype occurred a few times. The chain couples TRBV29-1 to TRBJ2-7; 9 bases are shared with TRBD2. The CDR3 contains 16 residues. With V trimmed by 1 base and J by 0 bases, 7 bases remained unmatched. CDR1 is SQVTM, CDR2 ANQGSEA, per germline. The CDR3 here is CSVEGGVAGDSYEQYF. The CDR3 nucleotides are TGCAGCGTTGAAGGGGGAGTAGCGGGGGACTCCTACGAGCAGTACTTC.

This clonotype was recorded many times. The gene calls are TRBV29-1 and TRBJ2-3; D unresolved. The CDR3 runs 15 residues. The V gene's germline CDR1 is SQVTM and CDR2 ANQGSEA. V was shortened by 3 bases and J by 0 bases, with 13 bases between the two germline ends. The CDR3 coding sequence is TGCAGCGTTGAGGGCGGAACCGCTAGCACAGATACGCAGTATTTT. Translated: CSVEGGTASTDTQYF.

This clonotype has ten or more counts. CDR3 loop: CASSQGYSTSGETQYF. The DNA for the CDR3 is TGCGCCAGCAGCCAAGGTTATAGTACTAGTGGGGAGACCCAGTACTTC. The chain uses TRBV4-1 and TRBJ2-5; a weak D match, TRBD2 (5 bases). Germline CDR1 is MGHRA and CDR2 is YSYEKL. This CDR3 has 16 residues. The germline V and J ends were trimmed by 1 base and 5 bases, with 17 bases remaining between them.

The chain uses TRBV27 and TRBJ2-7; TRBD2 aligns across 7 bases. This CDR3 contains 13 residues. With V trimmed by 10 bases and J by 5 bases, 11 bases remained unmatched. CDR1 is MNHEY and CDR2 is SMNVEV in the germline V gene (reference sequence). The CDR3 nucleotides are TGTGCCAACCCGGGGCGGGGGATTAACGAGCAGTACTTC. This codes for CANPGRGINEQYF.

This clonotype was seen repeatedly, ten times or more. The chain recombines TRBV29-1 with TRBJ2-3; no firm D call. The CDR3 is 10 amino acids. Trimming shortened V by 6 bases and J by 6 bases, and 7 bases separated the two germline ends. Germline V gene lookup returns CDR1 SQVTM and CDR2 ANQGSEA. This CDR3 reads CSVIRDTQYF. CDR3 in DNA: TGCAGCGTAATACGGGATACGCAGTATTTT.

The chain employs TRBV4-2 and TRBJ2-3; TRBD2 matches 11 bases. V lost 3 bases, J lost 4 bases, and 6 bases stayed unmatched. The CDR3 extends over 16 amino acids. Germline V gene lookup returns CDR1 LGHNA and CDR2 YNFKEQ. In DNA form, the CDR3 reads TGTGCCAGCAGCCAGTCTACTAGCGGGGGCGCAGATACGCAGTATTTT. Its protein is CASSQSTSGGADTQYF.

J is TRBJ1-2 and V is TRBV27; D possibly corresponds to TRBD1 (6 bases). Germline CDR1 and CDR2: MNHEY and SMNVEV (reference sequence). This CDR3 region has 15 residues. Between the trimmed V and J ends, which lost 3 bases and 8 bases, there was a span of 19 bases. The CDR3 spells CASSLAGGATGGYTF. The CDR3 nucleotides are TGTGCCAGCAGTTTGGCTGGGGGCGCGACGGGGGGCTACACCTTC.

This clonotype showed up just a few times. V usage is TRBV2 and J usage is TRBJ2-4, with D possibly TRBD2 on 6 matching bases. The germline V gene encodes CDR1 SNHLY and CDR2 FYNNEI. Trimming took off 8 bases at V and 0 bases at J, with 14 bases between the two ends. The CDR3 length is 15 residues. The CDR3, as DNA: TGTGCCAGCCGGGGGACGGATTTAGCCAAAAACATTCAGTACTTC. Protein: CASRGTDLAKNIQYF.

This clonotype was counted at least ten times. This chain joins TRBV12-3 or TRBV12-4 and TRBJ1-5; D remains ambiguous. Between the trimmed V and J ends, which lost 6 bases and 0 bases, there was a span of 9 bases. The length of the CDR3 is 14 residues. The CDR3 spells CASRIDGSNQPQHF. CDR3 bases: TGTGCCAGCAGGATAGACGGTAGCAATCAGCCCCAGCATTTT.

The chain uses TRBV7-9 and TRBJ2-1; no definite D call. Trimming left V 1 base short and J 6 bases short, with 7 bases between. There are 13 residues in the CDR3. The V gene's germline CDR1 is SEHNR and CDR2 FQNEAQ (reference sequence). The CDR3 is CASSLVAGNEQFF. The CDR3 DNA reads as TGTGCCAGCAGCTTAGTGGCAGGCAATGAGCAGTTCTTC.

In its sample, this clonotype was seen many times. The rearrangement links TRBV4-3 to TRBJ2-2, with 7 bases that match TRBD2. Germline CDR1 is LGHNA and CDR2 is YSLEER. The CDR3 is 19 residues long. V lost 0 bases to trimming and J lost 0 bases; unmatched junction nucleotides: 10. CDR3 in amino acids: CASSQDQEGGSSNTGELFF. In DNA form, the CDR3 reads TGCGCCAGCAGCCAAGATCAGGAAGGCGGGAGTTCGAACACCGGGGAGCTGTTTTTT.

This clonotype was observed many times. The chain is built from TRBV10-3 and TRBJ1-4, with TRBD1 as a possible D gene (5 bases). V was clipped by 6 bases and J by 7 bases, with 12 bases between them. The V gene's germline CDR1 is ENHRY and CDR2 SYGVKD. The CDR3 contains 13 residues. CDR3 nucleotides: TGTGCCATCAGAACCAACGGGGGTGAAAAACTGTTTTTT. Translation: CAIRTNGGEKLFF.

This clonotype has a count of ten or more. DNA for the CDR3: TGTGCCACCGAACGAGGGTCCGGGACCGGGGAGCTGTTTTTT. Protein: CATERGSGTGELFF. The chain links TRBV6-1 to TRBJ2-2, with D perhaps matching TRBD2 (5 bases). The V gene lost 10 bases and the J gene lost 5 bases, with 17 bases spanning the gap. The CDR3 has 14 residues. Germline lookup yields CDR1 MNHNS and CDR2 SASEGT.